This is a list of T cell receptor beta chains from one sample in a study of shared clonotypes between healthy human individuals. Using immunoSEQ multiplex PCR, the repertoire was profiled, and TCRdb retains in-frame clones only, with some absent. Of 800,000 to 950,000 clones listed, about 97% were seen once; the top ten hold around 0.21%. The sample consisted of naive CD8+ T cells sorted from blood. These receptor sequences come from a man under 40 in good health. CDR3s include the opening cysteine and the closing phenylalanine or tryptophan. A D gene is named only where the DNA matches it firmly. Part of the rows lack a size; the others show once, few, many or a class for expanded clones.

CDR3aa | CDR3nt | j_gene | v_gene | abundance | d_gene
CSARWVNEQFF | TGCAGTGCTAGGTGGGTCAATGAGCAGTTCTTC | TRBJ2-1 | TRBV20-1 | once | NA
CASSGLGHEQYF | TGTGCCAGCAGCGGTCTGGGTCACGAGCAGTACTTC | TRBJ2-7 | TRBV7-9 | once | NA
CASSLTKYNEQFF | TGTGCCAGCAGTTTAACAAAATACAATGAGCAGTTCTTC | TRBJ2-1 | TRBV28 | once | NA
CASSYKGALGGKLFF | TGTGCCAGCAGTTACAAGGGCGCGCTAGGAGGAAAACTGTTTTTT | TRBJ1-4 | TRBV6-5 | NA | NA
CASSVEQGGYEQYF | TGTGCCAGCAGCGTAGAACAGGGGGGGTACGAGCAGTACTTC | TRBJ2-7 | TRBV9 | NA | NA
CANPGLQLAKNIQYF | TGTGCCAACCCAGGCCTCCAGCTAGCCAAAAACATTCAGTACTTC | TRBJ2-4 | TRBV10-3 | NA | NA
CASSILGQTGELFF | TGTGCCAGTAGTATTCTTGGTCAGACCGGGGAGCTGTTTTTT | TRBJ2-2 | TRBV19 | NA | NA
CAFTRGLRETQYF | TGTGCCTTTACCAGGGGCCTTAGGGAGACCCAGTACTTC | TRBJ2-5 | TRBV30 | NA | NA
CASSLVAGGPANEQFF | TGTGCCAGCAGCTTAGTAGCGGGAGGGCCTGCGAATGAGCAGTTCTTC | TRBJ2-1 | TRBV11-2 | NA | TRBD2
CASSLGGGLYGYTF | TGTGCCAGCAGTTTGGGAGGGGGCCTCTATGGCTACACCTTC | TRBJ1-2 | TRBV27 | NA | TRBD1
CASSVDGSGQPQHF | TGTGCCAGCAGCGTAGACGGTTCAGGGCAGCCCCAGCATTTT | TRBJ1-5 | TRBV9 | NA | NA
CASSLQGAFYEQYF | TGTGCCAGCAGCCTTCAGGGGGCGTTCTACGAGCAGTACTTC | TRBJ2-7 | TRBV13 | NA | TRBD1
CASSGGLNTGELFF | TGTGCCAGTAGCGGTGGACTAAACACCGGGGAGCTGTTTTTT | TRBJ2-2 | TRBV19 | NA | NA
CASSSDVSGLSEQYF | TGCGCCAGCAGCTCGGACGTAAGTGGGTTAAGCGAGCAGTACTTC | TRBJ2-7 | TRBV4-1 | NA | NA
CASSFGRDAKNIQYF | TGTGCCAGCAGCTTTGGTAGGGACGCCAAAAACATTCAGTACTTC | TRBJ2-4 | TRBV7-9 | once | NA
CASSLGTDMVGYTF | TGTGCCAGCAGCCTCGGGACGGATATGGTTGGCTACACCTTC | TRBJ1-2 | TRBV9 | NA | NA
CASSPAVDRDSPGQYF | TGTGCCAGCAGCCCCGCCGTGGACAGGGATTCTCCGGGGCAGTACTTC | TRBJ2-7 | TRBV5-6 | once | TRBD1
CASSLHGQIALTEAFF | TGTGCCAGCAGCTTACACGGACAAATTGCGCTCACTGAAGCTTTCTTT | TRBJ1-1 | TRBV7-8 | NA | NA
CASNTIGRYDGEQYF | TGTGCCAGCAACACCATCGGGCGGTACGACGGCGAGCAGTACTTC | TRBJ2-7 | TRBV28 | NA | NA
CASSAGQGWRTGELFF | TGTGCCAGCAGCGCGGGACAGGGTTGGCGGACCGGGGAGCTGTTTTTT | TRBJ2-2 | TRBV7-9 | NA | TRBD1
CASGAPGGEQYF | TGTGCCAGCGGGGCTCCGGGGGGCGAGCAGTACTTC | TRBJ2-7 | TRBV9 | NA | TRBD2
CASSVSSYEQYF | TGCGCCAGCAGTGTCAGTTCCTACGAGCAGTACTTC | TRBJ2-7 | TRBV10-2 | NA | NA
CSVEDPGVSYEQYF | TGCAGCGTTGAAGATCCTGGGGTGAGCTACGAGCAGTACTTC | TRBJ2-7 | TRBV29-1 | NA | NA
CASSLVGQGVKNTEAFF | TGTGCCAGCAGCTTAGTGGGGCAGGGGGTTAAGAACACTGAAGCTTTCTTT | TRBJ1-1 | TRBV7-2 | NA | TRBD1
CASSHHSDAENLAKNIQYF | TGTGCCAGCAGCCACCACTCGGACGCCGAAAATCTAGCCAAAAACATTCAGTACTTC | TRBJ2-4 | TRBV11-2 | NA | NA
CASSEEGQGSRNEQFF | TGTGCCAGCAGTGAGGAGGGACAGGGGTCTAGGAATGAGCAGTTCTTC | TRBJ2-1 | TRBV25-1 | NA | TRBD1
CASSLSRGGAGEQYF | TGCGCCAGCAGCTTGTCCCGGGGAGGGGCGGGGGAGCAGTACTTC | TRBJ2-7 | TRBV5-1 | NA | TRBD2
CASSLYGAAYEQYF | TGTGCCAGCAGTTTATATGGGGCAGCCTACGAGCAGTACTTC | TRBJ2-7 | TRBV27 | NA | NA
CASSEWDRGIGGYTF | TGTGCCAGCAGTGAATGGGACAGGGGGATAGGGGGCTACACCTTC | TRBJ1-2 | TRBV25-1 | NA | TRBD1
CASSESRASDTQYF | TGCGCCAGCAGTGAGTCAAGGGCTTCGGATACGCAGTATTTT | TRBJ2-3 | TRBV10-1 | once | NA
CASSIENNEQFF | TGCGCCAGCAGCATCGAGAACAATGAGCAGTTCTTC | TRBJ2-1 | TRBV5-1 | NA | NA
CASSLYPTGKKDGYTF | TGTGCCAGCAGTTTATACCCGACAGGGAAAAAGGATGGCTACACCTTC | TRBJ1-2 | TRBV27 | NA | TRBD1